This T cell receptor (beta chain) was identified during a study of T cell repertoires in cytomegalovirus infection. Study-level background: As its CMV epitopes, the study selected recently identified HLA-C-restricted and well-studied HLA-B-restricted targets. Study-wide results and caveats: Identification of carriers of CMV plus the relevant HLA was performed using cumulative public TCR beta family frequency. The study found HLA-C-restricted CMV-specific TCR beta clonotypes dominating the ex vivo response.

Concerning this clonotype itself: What it binds is unknown.

One entry per CDR3 protein, called by TCRdb with MiXCR from the reads. In the table there are approximately 470,000 distinct CDR3 sequences, about 39% of which are singletons. Per germline, CDR1 SGHTA and CDR2 FQGNSA. The CDR3 loop spans 16 amino acids. The trim removed 1 base at V and 2 bases at J, leaving 7 bases unmatched. The sequenced sample was cultured PBMCs, obtained from culture after CMV antigen stimulation. This clonotype was obtained from a human donor in good health (CMV status not recorded). Some clones in this sample may be carry-over from other donors' samples. The rearrangement uses TRBV7-2 and TRBJ2-7, with 8 nucleotides matching TRBD1. CDR3 sequence reads: CASSLGGTGLTYEQYF. CDR3 coding DNA: TGTGCCAGCAGCTTAGGTGGGACAGGTCTCACCTACGAGCAGTACTTC.